Below are 3 T cell receptor beta chains sequenced from a single sample in a study of neurological immune-mediated disorders. Via MiXCR, TCRdb re-called the 5' RACE reads, giving one row per CDR3 protein. The table shows roughly 80,000 distinct CDR3 sequences, with approximately 6% occurring only once. Time point defined: longitudinal time-point 2. The sample comprised PBMCs. The receptors come from a woman aged 60-70 years with multiple sclerosis.

This clonotype showed up many times. This rearrangement joins TRBV5-1 to TRBJ2-3; maybe TRBD2 (6 bases). Trimming left V 4 bases short and J 6 bases short, with 9 bases between. Per germline, CDR1 SGHRS and CDR2 YFSETQ. There are 12 residues in the CDR3. The CDR3 reads CASSPSGDTQYF. The CDR3 DNA reads as TGCGCCAGCAGCCCCAGCGGGGATACGCAGTATTTT.

This chain uses TRBV20-1 with TRBJ2-7, with 9 nucleotides matching TRBD2. In germline, CDR1 is DFQATT, CDR2 SNEGSKA (reference sequence). Trimming cost V 0 bases and J 0 bases; bases outside gene matches: 3. The CDR3 has 15 residues. CDR3 residues: CSARDRRGGSYEQYF. CDR3 nucleotides: TGCAGTGCTAGAGATCGGCGGGGGGGCTCCTACGAGCAGTACTTC.

This clonotype was observed many times. V is TRBV7-2 and J is TRBJ2-3, with TRBD2 as a possible D gene (7 bases). V gave up 3 bases and J gave up 4 bases, with 14 bases separating them. This CDR3 region has 15 residues. The germline V gene has CDR1 SGHTA and CDR2 FQGNSA. The CDR3 reads CASSFVGGAADTQYF. The DNA for the CDR3 is TGTGCCAGCAGCTTTGTGGGGGGGGCGGCAGATACGCAGTATTTT.